These 7 T cell receptor beta chains originate from one sample sequenced in a study of T cell repertoires in cytomegalovirus infection. MiXCR, run by TCRdb on the reads, gives a single entry per CDR3 protein. The sample contains about 63,000 distinct CDR3 sequences, 20% of which appear only once. Antigen specificity for these receptors is unknown. Sample: CD8+ T cells from cultured PBMCs, taken from culture after CMV antigen stimulation. The receptors originated from a human donor in good health (CMV status not recorded). Some clones in this sample may be carry-over from other donors' samples.

The chain recombines TRBV7-6 with TRBJ2-1; D is undetermined. Germline CDR1 SGHVS, CDR2 FNYEAQ. V was clipped by 5 bases and J by 9 bases, with 11 bases between them. The CDR3 totals 12 residues. In DNA, the CDR3 is TGTGCCAGCAGCCCAGGTTTCAGTGAGCAGTTCTTC. This sequence encodes CASSPGFSEQFF.

The chain recombines TRBV7-8 with TRBJ2-1, with TRBD2 identical over 13 bases. Germline V lookup: CDR1 SGHVS, CDR2 FQNEAQ. This CDR3 region has 16 residues. The V gene end was trimmed by 5 bases and the J gene end by 6 bases; junction bases not matched to a gene: 7. As DNA, the CDR3 is TGTGCCAGCAGCGCCGGGACTAGCGGGACGATCAATGAGCAGTTCTTC. It encodes CASSAGTSGTINEQFF. The entire variable domain, with the rest obtained from reference TRBV7-8 and TRBJ2-1, is as follows: GAGVSQSPRYKVAKRGQDVALRCDPISGHVSLFWYQQALGQGPEFLTYFQNEAQLDKSGLPSDRFFAERPEGSVSTLKIQRTQQEDSAVYLCASSAGTSGTINEQFFGPGTRLTVL.

This clonotype was seen a few times. The chain links TRBV7-2 to TRBJ2-3; the D is unclear. The ends were cut back, 3 bases at V and 2 bases at J, with 9 bases in the middle. This CDR3 contains 14 residues. From germline, CDR1 is SGHTA and CDR2 FQGNSA. The CDR3 DNA sequence: TGTGCCAGCAGCTTCTTTGGGCCCACAGATACGCAGTATTTT. Translating it yields CASSFFGPTDTQYF. The entire variable domain, with the rest obtained from reference TRBV7-2 and TRBJ2-3, is as follows: GAGVSQSPSNKVTEKGKDVELRCDPISGHTALYWYRQSLGQGLEFLIYFQGNSAPDKSGLPSDRFSAERTGGSVSTLTIQRTQQEDSAVYLCASSFFGPTDTQYFGPGTRLTVL.

This clonotype was counted at least ten times. Here the CDR3 reads CASSPWTSGAQYF. As DNA, the CDR3 is TGTGCCAGCAGCCCGTGGACTAGCGGGGCGCAGTATTTT. The chain links TRBV7-2 to TRBJ2-3, with 12 bases identical to TRBD2. Germline CDR1 and CDR2: SGHTA and FQGNSA. V was clipped by 5 bases and J by 10 bases; unmatched bases: 4. The CDR3 runs 13 residues.

The chain uses TRBV7-2 and TRBJ2-7; D perhaps matches TRBD2 (6 bases). V lost 5 bases to trimming and J lost 4 bases, with 15 bases between them. The CDR3 is made up of 14 amino acids. Germline CDR1 and CDR2: SGHTA and FQGNSA. The CDR3 DNA sequence: TGTGCCAGCAGCCCCCACGGGGGACTTTACGAGCAGTACTTC. This translates into CASSPHGGLYEQYF.

This sequence joins TRBV28 and TRBJ1-2; D is uncertain. This CDR3 comprises 12 residues. The germline CDR1 and CDR2 sequences are MDHEN and SYDVKM. V lost 3 bases, J lost 8 bases, and 10 bases lay in between. The chain's CDR3 is CASSLAHGGYTF. The CDR3 DNA reads TGTGCCAGCAGTTTGGCGCACGGGGGCTACACCTTC.

This rearrangement joins TRBV6-5 to TRBJ1-2; D perhaps matches TRBD1 (5 bases). The CDR3 is 14 residues long. The germline CDR1 and CDR2 sequences are MNHEY and SVGAGI. V lost 7 bases and J lost 7, with 19 bases in between. CDR3 residues: CASTSRNRSAGYTF. The CDR3 DNA is TGTGCCAGCACGTCGAGAAACAGGTCGGCTGGCTACACCTTC.